What follows are 18 T cell receptor beta chains derived from one specimen sequenced in a study of response to subunit inactivated influenza vaccine. A single record per CDR3 protein comes from TCRdb applying MiXCR to the RT-PCR reads. Among 150,000 or so distinct CDR3 sequences, around 11% were seen once, and the ten largest hold approximately 39%. The specimen was CD8+ T cells sorted from PBMCs, collected around 25 months after vaccination. The receptors derive from a man between 45 and 75 years old who received an inactivated influenza vaccine.

A few counts support this clonotype. The J gene is TRBJ2-7, the V gene TRBV28, with TRBD2 matching 11 bases. This CDR3 comprises 16 residues. The J segment lost 1 base and the V segment lost 3 bases, leaving 5 bases of the junction unmatched. Per the germline V gene, CDR1 is MDHEN and CDR2 is SYDVKM. The CDR3 DNA sequence: TGTGCCAGCAGTTTTCTAGCGGGGGGTCCATCCTACGAGCAGTACTTC. Its translation: CASSFLAGGPSYEQYF.

This clonotype has a handful of counts. The chain links TRBV6-2 or TRBV6-3 to TRBJ1-5; D may be TRBD1 (5 bases). V lost 6 bases and J lost 6, with 12 bases in between. This CDR3 is built from 13 residues. Germline values: CDR1 MNHEY, CDR2 SVGEGT. The CDR3 DNA reads TGTGCCAGCAGCCGCGGGGGGGGTCAGCCCCAGCATTTT. Translation: CASSRGGGQPQHF.

This clonotype was recorded at least ten times. The chain combines TRBV7-3 with TRBJ2-1; weak D call: TRBD2 (6 bases). V was trimmed by 1 base and J by 0 bases, leaving 22 bases between them. This CDR3 has 20 amino acids. CDR1 SGHTA and CDR2 FQGTGA come from the germline V gene. In DNA, the CDR3 is TGTGCCAGCAGCTTAATAGGGTCGAGCGGGTCTACAAGCTCCTACAATGAGCAGTTCTTC. Its protein product is CASSLIGSSGSTSSYNEQFF.

This clonotype was counted only a few times. The genes are TRBV11-2 and TRBJ2-2; no clear D gene. The ends were cut back, 4 bases at V and 5 bases at J, with 20 bases in the middle. The CDR3 has 17 residues. Germline V lookup: CDR1 SGHAT, CDR2 FQNNGV. CDR3 residues: CASSWFWAGHPTGELFF. CDR3 in DNA: TGTGCCAGCAGCTGGTTTTGGGCAGGCCACCCTACCGGGGAGCTGTTTTTT.

In its sample, this clonotype was seen many times. The chain couples TRBV12-3 or TRBV12-4 to TRBJ2-7; possible D gene TRBD2, 6 bases. The CDR3 contains 16 residues. Trimming removed 7 bases from V and 2 bases from J, with 21 bases in between. CDR3 amino acids: CASTPMLGLTPYEQYF. Written as DNA, the CDR3 is TGTGCCAGCACCCCCATGTTGGGACTCACCCCCTACGAGCAGTACTTC.

This clonotype was recorded at least ten times. This chain links TRBV6-2 or TRBV6-3 with TRBJ2-2; D unresolved. Germline-derived CDR1 and CDR2 are MNHEY and SVGEGT. V lost 2 bases, J lost 5 bases, and 6 bases lay in between. The CDR3 extends over 13 amino acids. The CDR3 reads CASSYLWTGELFF. The CDR3 DNA follows: TGTGCCAGCAGTTACCTTTGGACCGGGGAGCTGTTTTTT.

This clonotype was seen a few times. The CDR3 spells CASSSLRGRGNGYTF. The CDR3 DNA follows: TGTGCCAGCAGTTCCCTAAGGGGCAGGGGAAATGGCTACACCTTC. The rearrangement links TRBV28 to TRBJ1-2, with D perhaps matching TRBD1 (6 bases). This CDR3 contains 15 residues. V was shortened by 4 bases and J by 6 bases, with 18 bases between the two germline ends. Germline values: CDR1 MDHEN, CDR2 SYDVKM.

This clonotype was counted only a few times. The V call is TRBV6-2 or TRBV6-3, the J call TRBJ2-3; 7 bases agree with TRBD1. CDR1 is MNHEY, CDR2 SVGEGT, per germline. The V and J ends lost 8 bases and 4 bases, in that order; junction bases with no gene match: 12. This CDR3 contains 15 residues. CDR3 amino acids: CASGGQFLYSDTQYF. In DNA, the CDR3 is TGTGCCAGCGGGGGACAGTTCCTATACTCAGATACGCAGTATTTT.

There are a few counts of this clonotype. The CDR3 protein is CATSSSPGLATQQFF. In DNA, the CDR3 is TGTGCCACCAGCAGCTCACCGGGACTAGCGACTCAGCAGTTCTTC. The chain carries TRBV15 and TRBJ2-1; 10 bases agree with TRBD2. The CDR3 is 15 amino acids. V dropped 3 bases and J dropped 11; count of bases not matched to a gene: 10. Germline lookup yields CDR1 LNHNV and CDR2 YYDKDF (reference sequence).

The V and J genes are TRBV7-8 and TRBJ2-3, with TRBD2 matching 10 bases. Trimming cost V 3 bases and J 2 bases; bases outside gene matches: 11. Germline-derived CDR1 and CDR2 are SGHVS and FQNEAQ. The CDR3 runs 18 residues. CDR3 residues: CASSFAPEREGHTDTQYF. The CDR3 region has the DNA TGTGCCAGCAGCTTTGCTCCCGAGCGGGAGGGCCACACAGATACGCAGTATTTT. Looking up the rest from reference TRBV7-8 and TRBJ2-3 gives the full variable domain: GAGVSQSPRYKVAKRGQDVALRCDPISGHVSLFWYQQALGQGPEFLTYFQNEAQLDKSGLPSDRFFAERPEGSVSTLKIQRTQQEDSAVYLCASSFAPEREGHTDTQYFGPGTRLTVL.

This clonotype has a handful of counts. V usage is TRBV2 and J usage is TRBJ2-7, with no clear D. CDR1 SNHLY and CDR2 FYNNEI come from the germline V gene. Trimming took off 8 bases at V and 2 bases at J, with 10 bases between the two ends. The CDR3 consists of 12 residues. The DNA for the CDR3 is TGTGCCAGCGTTTTAACCACCTACGAGCAGTACTTC. Encoded protein: CASVLTTYEQYF.

V is TRBV6-2 or TRBV6-3 and J is TRBJ2-1, with 9 bases that match TRBD1. CDR1 is MNHEY and CDR2 is SVGEGT in the germline V gene. The V segment lost 2 bases and the J segment 0 bases; nucleotides outside the gene matches: 5. The CDR3 runs to 17 residues. The CDR3 protein is CASSYITGQGSYNEQFF. CDR3 DNA: TGTGCCAGCAGTTACATAACGGGACAGGGCTCCTACAATGAGCAGTTCTTC.

The sample holds many counts of this clonotype. The chain recombines TRBV9 with TRBJ2-2; 8 nucleotides align to TRBD1. V shed 7 bases and J 1 base; nucleotides not matched to a gene: 0. CDR1 and CDR2 from the germline V gene are SGDLS and YYNGEE. The CDR3 consists of 13 residues. CDR3 sequence: CASGQGNTGELFF. The CDR3 DNA reads TGTGCCAGCGGACAGGGGAACACCGGGGAGCTGTTTTTT.

This clonotype occurred many times. The chain carries TRBV4-3 and TRBJ2-1; D may match TRBD1 or TRBD2 (5 bases each). Germline V gives CDR1 LGHNA, CDR2 YSLEER. Trimming took 0 bases from V and 4 from J, leaving 10 bases between them. The CDR3 runs 15 residues. Here the CDR3 reads CASSQEGTYYNEQFF. CDR3 in DNA: TGCGCCAGCAGCCAAGAAGGGACGTATTACAATGAGCAGTTCTTC.

The chain links TRBV6-1 to TRBJ2-2, with TRBD1 identical over 8 bases. V shed 6 bases, J shed 8 bases, and the junction held 8 bases outside the gene matches. This CDR3 region has 14 residues. In germline, CDR1 is MNHNS, CDR2 SASEGT. The CDR3 DNA sequence: TGTGCCAGCAGCCTGGACAGGGCGTATGGGGAGCTGTTTTTT. Translation: CASSLDRAYGELFF.

V gene TRBV12-3 or TRBV12-4 combines with J gene TRBJ2-1; 7 bases match TRBD2. With V trimmed by 1 base and J by 5 bases, 8 bases remained unmatched. The CDR3 has 16 residues. For the CDR3, the DNA is TGTGCCAGCAGTTTAGGAGGGAGCGGGACCGACAATGAGCAGTTCTTC. As protein: CASSLGGSGTDNEQFF.

The chain has TRBV10-3 and TRBJ2-7; a weak D match, TRBD2 (6 bases). CDR1 ENHRY and CDR2 SYGVKD come from the germline V gene. The CDR3 has 14 amino acids. Trimming removed 6 bases at V and 0 bases at J, with 12 bases between. The CDR3, as DNA: TGTGCCATCAGGCCAATAGCGGCCTCCTACGAGCAGTACTTC. This sequence encodes CAIRPIAASYEQYF.

This clonotype appeared a few times. The chain couples TRBV27 to TRBJ2-7; TRBD2 matches 14 bases. This CDR3 spans 19 amino acids. V lost 5 bases and J lost 4; bases outside the gene matches: 16. Per germline, CDR1 MNHEY and CDR2 SMNVEV (reference sequence). The CDR3: CASSPLSQGLAGEKYEQYF. In nucleotides, the CDR3 is TGTGCCAGCAGTCCCTTAAGCCAGGGACTAGCGGGAGAAAAGTACGAGCAGTACTTC.